This TCR beta chain was retrieved from a study of control samples from healthy donors and cancer patients. The repertoire was sequenced with immunoSEQ multiplex PCR; TCRdb's copy has only in-frame clones and lacks some. The sample gives about 93,000 clones, about 87% of which show up once; over 13% is in the top ten. V lost 7 bases and J 10 bases, leaving 16 bases between the germline ends. CDR1 and CDR2 from the germline V gene are DFQATT and SNEGSKA (reference sequence). The length of the CDR3 is 11 residues. The gene calls are TRBV20-1 and TRBJ1-2; D is ambiguous. What was sequenced was blood. The sequence derives from a woman in her sixties or seventies in good health. DNA for the CDR3: TGCAGTGGCCCACCGGACCCCCTCTACACCTTC. This translates into CSGPPDPLYTF.